This TCR beta chain derives from a study of PD-L1 blockade in urothelial cancer. Study at large: Between 0 and 3 chemotherapy regimens preceded treatment for each patient.

Indicated time point: peripheral blood 6 weeks after treatment start. Pretreatment sampling and on-treatment sampling together yielded between 1 and 8 samples for each patient. The table came from immunoSEQ multiplex PCR; TCRdb's copy has only in-frame clones and leaves some out. The data contain 65,000 to 85,000 clones, around 90% of them singletons. Germline V lookup: CDR1 DFQATT, CDR2 SNEGSKA (reference sequence). There are 10 residues in the CDR3. V was shortened by 3 bases and J by 6 bases, with 3 bases between the two germline ends. Sequenced material: PBMCs, taken around atezolizumab (anti-PD-L1) treatment. The chain is built from TRBV20-1 and TRBJ2-1; D gene uncertain. This TCR came from a woman at least 80 years old with urothelial cancer. CDR3 DNA: TGCAGTGCTAGGCGCAATGAGCAGTTCTTC. As protein: CSARRNEQFF.